This TCR beta chain was identified in a study of shared clonotypes between healthy human individuals. TCRdb's copy holds only in-frame clones and misses some; the assay was immunoSEQ multiplex PCR. This table has about 590,000 clones, over 95% appearing once. The length of the CDR3 is 16 residues. The V gene end was trimmed by 5 bases and the J gene end by 9 bases; junction bases not matched to a gene: 13. Germline CDR1 and CDR2: SGHAT and FQNNGV. Positively selected for CCR7, the CD45RO-negative cells used as naive CD8 cells excluded terminally differentiated effector memory CD45RA+ cells. The V gene is TRBV11-2, the J gene TRBJ2-1, with TRBD2 matching 10 bases. Sample: naive CD8+ T cells sorted from blood. The source of this sequence is a woman in her twenties or thirties in good health. CDR3 nucleotide sequence: TGTGCCAGCAGCCGGGGGGAGCTAGCGGGAGCTAGTGAGCAGTTCTTC. The encoded protein is CASSRGELAGASEQFF.